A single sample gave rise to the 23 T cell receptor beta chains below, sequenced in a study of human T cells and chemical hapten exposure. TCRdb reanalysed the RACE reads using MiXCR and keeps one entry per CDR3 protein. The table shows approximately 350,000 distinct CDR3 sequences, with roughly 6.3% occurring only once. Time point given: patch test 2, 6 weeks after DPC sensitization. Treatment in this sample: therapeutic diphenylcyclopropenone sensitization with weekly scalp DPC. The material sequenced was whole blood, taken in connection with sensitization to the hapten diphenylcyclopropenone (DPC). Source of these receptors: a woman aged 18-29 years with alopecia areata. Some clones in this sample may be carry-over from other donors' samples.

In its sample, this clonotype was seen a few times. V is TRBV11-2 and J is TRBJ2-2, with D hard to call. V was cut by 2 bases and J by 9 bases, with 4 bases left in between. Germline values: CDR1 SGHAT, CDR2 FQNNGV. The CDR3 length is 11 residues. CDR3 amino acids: CASSLSRELFF. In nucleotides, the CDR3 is TGTGCCAGCAGCTTAAGCCGGGAGCTGTTTTTT. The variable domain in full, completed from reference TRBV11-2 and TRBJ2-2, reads EAGVAQSPRYKIIEKRQSVAFWCNPISGHATLYWYQQILGQGPKLLIQFQNNGVVDDSQLPKDRFSAERLKGVDSTLKIQPAKLEDSAVYLCASSLSRELFFGEGSRLTVL.

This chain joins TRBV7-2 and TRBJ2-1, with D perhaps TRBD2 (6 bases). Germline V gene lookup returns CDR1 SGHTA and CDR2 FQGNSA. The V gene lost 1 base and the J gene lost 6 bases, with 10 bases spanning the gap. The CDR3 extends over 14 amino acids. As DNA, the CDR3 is TGTGCCAGCAGCTTAGTAGGAGGGAGCAATGAGCAGTTCTTC. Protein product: CASSLVGGSNEQFF.

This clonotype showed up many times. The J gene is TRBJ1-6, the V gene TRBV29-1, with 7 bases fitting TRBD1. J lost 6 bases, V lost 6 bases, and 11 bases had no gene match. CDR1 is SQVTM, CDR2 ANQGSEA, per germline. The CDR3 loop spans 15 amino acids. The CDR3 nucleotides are TGCAGCGTCGCATTAGGGACAGCCCGTAATTCACCCCTCCACTTT. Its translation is CSVALGTARNSPLHF.

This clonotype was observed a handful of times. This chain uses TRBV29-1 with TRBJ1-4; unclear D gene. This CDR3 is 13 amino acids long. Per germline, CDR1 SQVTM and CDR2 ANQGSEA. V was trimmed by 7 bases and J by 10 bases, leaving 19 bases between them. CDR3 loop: CSAPDPDGGKLFF. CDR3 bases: TGCAGCGCCCCCGATCCTGATGGAGGAAAACTGTTTTTT.

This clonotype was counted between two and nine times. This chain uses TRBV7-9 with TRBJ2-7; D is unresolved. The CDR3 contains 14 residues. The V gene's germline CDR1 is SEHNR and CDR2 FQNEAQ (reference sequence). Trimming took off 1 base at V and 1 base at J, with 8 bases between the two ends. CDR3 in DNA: TGTGCCAGCAGCTTAGGCGGCAGATCCTACGAGCAGTACTTC. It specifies CASSLGGRSYEQYF.

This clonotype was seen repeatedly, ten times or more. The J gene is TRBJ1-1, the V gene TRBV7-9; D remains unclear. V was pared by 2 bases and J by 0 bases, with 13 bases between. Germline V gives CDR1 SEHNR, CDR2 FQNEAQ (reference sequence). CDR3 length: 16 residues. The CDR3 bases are TGTGCCAGCAGCTTACCTGCCCGGGCCTTGAACACTGAAGCTTTCTTT. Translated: CASSLPARALNTEAFF.

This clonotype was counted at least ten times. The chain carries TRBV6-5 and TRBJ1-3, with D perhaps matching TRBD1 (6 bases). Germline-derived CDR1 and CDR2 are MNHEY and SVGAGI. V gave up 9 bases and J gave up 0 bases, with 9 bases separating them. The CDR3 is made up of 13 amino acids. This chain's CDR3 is CASHRDSGNTIYF. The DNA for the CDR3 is TGTGCCAGTCACAGGGACTCTGGAAACACCATATATTTT.

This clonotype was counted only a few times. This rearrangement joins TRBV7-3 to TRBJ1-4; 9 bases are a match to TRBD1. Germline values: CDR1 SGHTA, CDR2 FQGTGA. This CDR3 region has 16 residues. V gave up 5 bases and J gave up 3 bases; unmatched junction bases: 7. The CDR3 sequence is CASSPGQGWSNEKLFF. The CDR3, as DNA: TGTGCCAGCAGCCCCGGACAGGGGTGGTCTAATGAAAAACTGTTTTTT.

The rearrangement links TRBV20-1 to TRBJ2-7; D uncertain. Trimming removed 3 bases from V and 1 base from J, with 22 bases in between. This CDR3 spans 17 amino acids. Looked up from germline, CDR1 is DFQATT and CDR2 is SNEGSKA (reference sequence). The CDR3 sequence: CSASRMPTGPRSYEQYF. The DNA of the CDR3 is TGCAGTGCTAGTCGCATGCCAACCGGGCCCCGGTCCTACGAGCAGTACTTC.

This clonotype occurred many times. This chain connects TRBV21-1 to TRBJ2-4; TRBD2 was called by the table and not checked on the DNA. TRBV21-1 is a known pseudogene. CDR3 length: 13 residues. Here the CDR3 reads CASFPRAKNIQYF. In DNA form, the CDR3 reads TGTGCCAGCTTCCCTCGGGCCAAAAACATTCAGTACTTC.

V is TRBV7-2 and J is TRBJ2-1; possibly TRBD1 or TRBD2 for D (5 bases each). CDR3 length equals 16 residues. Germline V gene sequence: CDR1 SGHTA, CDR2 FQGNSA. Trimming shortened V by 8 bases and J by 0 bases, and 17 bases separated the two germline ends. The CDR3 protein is CASLSRGKSSYNEQFF. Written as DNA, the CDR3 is TGTGCCAGCTTGTCCCGGGGCAAGAGCTCCTACAATGAGCAGTTCTTC.

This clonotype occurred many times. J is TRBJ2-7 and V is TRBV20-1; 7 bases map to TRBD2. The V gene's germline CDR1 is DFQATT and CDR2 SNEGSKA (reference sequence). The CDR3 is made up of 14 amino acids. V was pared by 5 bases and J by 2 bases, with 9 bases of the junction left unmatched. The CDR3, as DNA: TGCAGTGCTCCTAGCCCGGGGGGTCCCTACGAGCAGTACTTC. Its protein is CSAPSPGGPYEQYF.

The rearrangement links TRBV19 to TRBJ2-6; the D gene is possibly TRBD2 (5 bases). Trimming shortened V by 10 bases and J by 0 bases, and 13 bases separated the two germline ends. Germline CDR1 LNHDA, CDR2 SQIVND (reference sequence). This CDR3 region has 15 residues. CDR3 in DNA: TGTGCCACTCGGATTGGGAGCTCTGGGGCCAACGTCCTGACTTTC. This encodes CATRIGSSGANVLTF. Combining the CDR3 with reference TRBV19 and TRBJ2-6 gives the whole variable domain DGGITQSPKYLFRKEGQNVTLSCEQNLNHDAMYWYRQDPGQGLRLIYYSQIVNDFQKGDIAEGYSVSREKKESFPLTVTSAQKNPTAFYLCATRIGSSGANVLTFGAGSRLTVL.

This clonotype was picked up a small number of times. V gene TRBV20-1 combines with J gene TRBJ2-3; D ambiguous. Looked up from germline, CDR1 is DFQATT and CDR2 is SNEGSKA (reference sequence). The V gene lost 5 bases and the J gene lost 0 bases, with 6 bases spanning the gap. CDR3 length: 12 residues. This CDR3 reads CSAGWSTDTQYF. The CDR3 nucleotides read TGCAGTGCTGGATGGAGCACAGATACGCAGTATTTT.

Here the CDR3 reads CASSEGRLAGPDTQYF. CDR3 bases: TGTGCCAGCAGCGAGGGGCGACTAGCGGGGCCAGATACGCAGTATTTT. The chain uses TRBV9 and TRBJ2-3, with 11 nucleotides matching TRBD2. CDR1 is SGDLS, CDR2 YYNGEE, per germline. Germline trimming cut 3 bases from V and 4 bases from J; bases unmatched to any gene: 7. This CDR3 is 16 amino acids long.

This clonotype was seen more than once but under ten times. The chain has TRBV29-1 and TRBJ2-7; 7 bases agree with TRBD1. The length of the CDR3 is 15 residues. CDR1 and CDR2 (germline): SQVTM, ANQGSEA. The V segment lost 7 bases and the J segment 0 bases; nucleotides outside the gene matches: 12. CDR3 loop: CSALKLQGTSYEQYF. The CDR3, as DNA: TGCAGCGCCCTAAAACTACAGGGGACCTCCTACGAGCAGTACTTC.

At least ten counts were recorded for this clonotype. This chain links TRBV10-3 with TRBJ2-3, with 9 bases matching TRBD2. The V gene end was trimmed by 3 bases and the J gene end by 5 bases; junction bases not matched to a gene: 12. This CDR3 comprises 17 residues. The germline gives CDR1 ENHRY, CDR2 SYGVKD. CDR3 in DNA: TGTGCCATCAGTGATCCGGCTAGCGGGGAGCTTAGAGATACGCAGTATTTT. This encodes CAISDPASGELRDTQYF.

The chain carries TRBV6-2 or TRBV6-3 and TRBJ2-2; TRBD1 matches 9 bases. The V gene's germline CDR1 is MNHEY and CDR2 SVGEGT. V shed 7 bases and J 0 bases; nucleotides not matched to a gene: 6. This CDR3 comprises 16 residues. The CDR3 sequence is CASNQQGAANTGELFF. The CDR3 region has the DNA TGTGCCAGCAACCAACAGGGGGCCGCGAACACCGGGGAGCTGTTTTTT.

The CDR3 loop reads CATSALRGGGTYTQYF. The CDR3 bases are TGTGCCACCAGTGCCCTGCGGGGCGGGGGTACCTATACGCAGTATTTT. This sequence joins TRBV24-1 and TRBJ2-3; 7 nucleotides align to TRBD2. This CDR3 region has 16 residues. With 5 bases clipped from V and 7 bases from J, the junction kept 14 bases outside the gene matches. Germline V gene lookup returns CDR1 KGHDR and CDR2 SFDVKD.

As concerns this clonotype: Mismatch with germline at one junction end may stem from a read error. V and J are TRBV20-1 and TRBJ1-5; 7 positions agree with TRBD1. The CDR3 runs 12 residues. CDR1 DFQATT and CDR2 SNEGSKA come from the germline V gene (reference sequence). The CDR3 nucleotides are TGCAGTGCTAGAAAGGGGGCACAGCCCCAGCGTTTT. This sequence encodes CSARKGAQPQRF.

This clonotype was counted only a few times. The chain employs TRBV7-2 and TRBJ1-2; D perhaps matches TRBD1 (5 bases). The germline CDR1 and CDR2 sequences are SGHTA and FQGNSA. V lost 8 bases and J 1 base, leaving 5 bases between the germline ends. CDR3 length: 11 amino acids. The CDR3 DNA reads TGTGCCAGCGACAGTAACTATGGCTACACCTTC. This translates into CASDSNYGYTF. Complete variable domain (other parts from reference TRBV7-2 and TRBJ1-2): GAGVSQSPSNKVTEKGKDVELRCDPISGHTALYWYRQSLGQGLEFLIYFQGNSAPDKSGLPSDRFSAERTGGSVSTLTIQRTQQEDSAVYLCASDSNYGYTFGSGTRLTVV.

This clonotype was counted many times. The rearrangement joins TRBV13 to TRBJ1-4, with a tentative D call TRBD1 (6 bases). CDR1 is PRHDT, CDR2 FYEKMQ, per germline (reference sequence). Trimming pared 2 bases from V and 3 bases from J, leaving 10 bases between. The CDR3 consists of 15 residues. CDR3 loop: CASSLSRGANEKLFF. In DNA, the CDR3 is TGTGCCAGCAGCTTATCCAGGGGTGCTAATGAAAAACTGTTTTTT.

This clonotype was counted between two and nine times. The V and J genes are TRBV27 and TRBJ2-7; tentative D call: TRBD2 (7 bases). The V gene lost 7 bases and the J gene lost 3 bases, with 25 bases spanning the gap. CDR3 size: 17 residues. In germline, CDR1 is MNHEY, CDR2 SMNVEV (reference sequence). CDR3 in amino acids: CASTPLRGDKPVYEQYF. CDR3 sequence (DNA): TGTGCCAGCACCCCTCTCCGGGGGGACAAGCCTGTCTACGAGCAGTACTTC.